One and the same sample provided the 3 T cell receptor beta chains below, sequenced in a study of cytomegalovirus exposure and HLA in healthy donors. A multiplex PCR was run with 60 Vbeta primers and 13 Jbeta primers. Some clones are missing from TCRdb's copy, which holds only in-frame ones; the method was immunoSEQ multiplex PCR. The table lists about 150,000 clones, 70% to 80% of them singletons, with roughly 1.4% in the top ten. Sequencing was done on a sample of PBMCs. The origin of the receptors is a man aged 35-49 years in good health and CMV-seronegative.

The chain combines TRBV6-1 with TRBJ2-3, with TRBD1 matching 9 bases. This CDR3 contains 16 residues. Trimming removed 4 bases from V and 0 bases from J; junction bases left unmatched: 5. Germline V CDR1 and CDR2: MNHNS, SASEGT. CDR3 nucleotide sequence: TGTGCCAGCAGTGCCTCGGGACAGGGCAGCACAGATACGCAGTATTTT. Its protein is CASSASGQGSTDTQYF.

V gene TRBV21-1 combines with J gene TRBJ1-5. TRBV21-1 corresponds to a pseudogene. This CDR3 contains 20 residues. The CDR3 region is CASSNRRGRARGNHNQPQHF. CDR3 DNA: TGTGCCAGCAGCAATAGGAGAGGAAGGGCGCGGGGGAACCACAATCAGCCCCAGCATTTT.

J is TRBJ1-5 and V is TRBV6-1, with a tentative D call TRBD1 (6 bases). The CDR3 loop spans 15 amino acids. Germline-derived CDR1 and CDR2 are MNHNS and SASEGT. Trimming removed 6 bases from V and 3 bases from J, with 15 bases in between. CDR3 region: CASRENREINQPQHF. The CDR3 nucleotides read TGTGCCAGCAGGGAAAACAGGGAGATCAATCAGCCCCAGCATTTT.